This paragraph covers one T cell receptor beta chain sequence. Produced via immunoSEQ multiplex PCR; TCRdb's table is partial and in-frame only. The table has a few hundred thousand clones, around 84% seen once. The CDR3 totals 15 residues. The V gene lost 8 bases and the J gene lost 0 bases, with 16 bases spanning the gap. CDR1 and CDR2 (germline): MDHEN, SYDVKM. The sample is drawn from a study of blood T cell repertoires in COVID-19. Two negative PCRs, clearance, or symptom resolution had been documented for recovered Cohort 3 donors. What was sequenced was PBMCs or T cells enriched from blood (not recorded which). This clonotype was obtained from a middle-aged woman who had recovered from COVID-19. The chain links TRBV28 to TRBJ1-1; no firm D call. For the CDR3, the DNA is TGTGCCAGCCCTTCACACGGCGGGGTGAACACTGAAGCTTTCTTT. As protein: CASPSHGGVNTEAFF. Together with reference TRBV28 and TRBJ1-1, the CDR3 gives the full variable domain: DVKVTQSSRYLVKRTGEKVFLECVQDMDHENMFWYRQDPGLGLRLIYFSYDVKMKEKGDIPEGYSVSREKKERFSLILESASTNQTSMYLCASPSHGGVNTEAFFGQGTRLTVV.